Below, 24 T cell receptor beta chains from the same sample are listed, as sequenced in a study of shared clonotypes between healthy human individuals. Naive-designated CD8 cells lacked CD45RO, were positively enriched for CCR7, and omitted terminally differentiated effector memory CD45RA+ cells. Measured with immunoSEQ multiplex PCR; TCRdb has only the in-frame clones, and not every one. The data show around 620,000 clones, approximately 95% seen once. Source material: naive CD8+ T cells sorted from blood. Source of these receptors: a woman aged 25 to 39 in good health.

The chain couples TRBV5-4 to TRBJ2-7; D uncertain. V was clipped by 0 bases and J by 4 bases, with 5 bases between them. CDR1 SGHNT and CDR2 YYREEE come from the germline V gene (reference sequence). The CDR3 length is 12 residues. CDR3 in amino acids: CASSLELYEQYF. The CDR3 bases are TGTGCCAGCAGCTTGGAGCTTTACGAGCAGTACTTC.

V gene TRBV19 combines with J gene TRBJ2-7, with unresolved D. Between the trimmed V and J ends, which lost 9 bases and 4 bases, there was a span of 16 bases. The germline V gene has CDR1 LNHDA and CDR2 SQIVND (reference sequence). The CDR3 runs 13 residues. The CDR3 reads CASNMGVGYEQYF. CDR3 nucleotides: TGTGCCAGCAATATGGGCGTGGGGTACGAGCAGTACTTC.

Here the CDR3 reads CASSRTGADTGELFF. DNA of the CDR3: TGTGCCAGCAGCCGGACAGGGGCCGACACCGGGGAGCTGTTTTTT. The chain couples TRBV7-6 to TRBJ2-2; 9 bases are shared with TRBD1. Trimming at V came to 5 bases and at J to 3 bases, leaving 4 bases not matched to a gene. The germline V gene encodes CDR1 SGHVS and CDR2 FNYEAQ. The CDR3 runs to 15 residues.

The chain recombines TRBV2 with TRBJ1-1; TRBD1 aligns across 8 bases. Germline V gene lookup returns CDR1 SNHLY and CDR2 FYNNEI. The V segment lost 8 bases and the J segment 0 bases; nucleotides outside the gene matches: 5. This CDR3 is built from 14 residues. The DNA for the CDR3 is TGTGCCAGCGAGCCAGGGGGCATGAACACTGAAGCTTTCTTT. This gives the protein CASEPGGMNTEAFF.

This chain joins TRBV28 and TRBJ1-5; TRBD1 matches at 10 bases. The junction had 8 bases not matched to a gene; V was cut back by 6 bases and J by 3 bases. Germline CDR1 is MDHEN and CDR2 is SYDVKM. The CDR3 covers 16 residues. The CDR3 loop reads CASSSGTGVFNQPQHF. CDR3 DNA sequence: TGTGCCAGCAGCTCCGGGACAGGGGTTTTCAATCAGCCCCAGCATTTT. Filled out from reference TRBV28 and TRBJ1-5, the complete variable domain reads DVKVTQSSRYLVKRTGEKVFLECVQDMDHENMFWYRQDPGLGLRLIYFSYDVKMKEKGDIPEGYSVSREKKERFSLILESASTNQTSMYLCASSSGTGVFNQPQHFGDGTRLSIL.

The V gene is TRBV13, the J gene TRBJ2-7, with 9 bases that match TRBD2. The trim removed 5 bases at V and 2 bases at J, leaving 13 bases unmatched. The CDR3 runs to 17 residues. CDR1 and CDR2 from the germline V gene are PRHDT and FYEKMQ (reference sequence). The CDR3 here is CASSLIGHGGRAYEQYF. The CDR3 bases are TGTGCCAGCAGCCTAATAGGCCACGGCGGGAGGGCCTACGAGCAGTACTTC.

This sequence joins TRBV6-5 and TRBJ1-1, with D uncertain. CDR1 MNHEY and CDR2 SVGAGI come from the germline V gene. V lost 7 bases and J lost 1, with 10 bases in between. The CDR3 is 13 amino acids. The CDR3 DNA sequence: TGTGCCAGCACCGAACACCCGAACACTGAAGCTTTCTTT. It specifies CASTEHPNTEAFF.

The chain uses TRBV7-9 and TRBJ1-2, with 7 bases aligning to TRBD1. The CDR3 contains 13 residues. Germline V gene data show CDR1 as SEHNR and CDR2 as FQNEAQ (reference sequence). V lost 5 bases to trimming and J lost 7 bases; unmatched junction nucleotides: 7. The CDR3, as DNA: TGTGCCAGCAGCCTAGGGGACAGCACTGGCTACACCTTC. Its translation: CASSLGDSTGYTF.

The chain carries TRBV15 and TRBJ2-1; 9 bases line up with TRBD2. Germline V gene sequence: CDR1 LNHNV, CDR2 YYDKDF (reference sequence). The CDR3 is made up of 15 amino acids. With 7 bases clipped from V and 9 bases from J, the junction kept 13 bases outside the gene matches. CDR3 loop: CATTDLREGGSEQFF. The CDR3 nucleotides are TGTGCCACCACCGACTTGCGGGAGGGAGGGAGTGAGCAGTTCTTC.

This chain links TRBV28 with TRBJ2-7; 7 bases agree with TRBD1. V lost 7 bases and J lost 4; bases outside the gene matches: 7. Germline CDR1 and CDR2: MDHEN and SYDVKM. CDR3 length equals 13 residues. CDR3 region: CASTPTGTYEQYF. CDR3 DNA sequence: TGTGCCAGCACTCCGACAGGGACGTACGAGCAGTACTTC. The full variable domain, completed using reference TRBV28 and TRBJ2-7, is DVKVTQSSRYLVKRTGEKVFLECVQDMDHENMFWYRQDPGLGLRLIYFSYDVKMKEKGDIPEGYSVSREKKERFSLILESASTNQTSMYLCASTPTGTYEQYFGPGTRLTVT.

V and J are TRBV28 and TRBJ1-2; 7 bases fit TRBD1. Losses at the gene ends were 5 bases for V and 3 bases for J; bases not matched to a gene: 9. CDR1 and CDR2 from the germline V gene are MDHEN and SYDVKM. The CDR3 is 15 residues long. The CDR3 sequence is CASSGDREGDYGYTF. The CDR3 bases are TGTGCCAGCAGTGGCGACAGGGAAGGCGACTATGGCTACACCTTC.

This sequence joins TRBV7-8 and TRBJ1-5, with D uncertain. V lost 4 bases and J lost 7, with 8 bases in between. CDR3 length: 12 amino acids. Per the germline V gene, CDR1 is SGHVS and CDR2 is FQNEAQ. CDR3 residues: CASSSEDQPQHF. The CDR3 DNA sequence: TGTGCCAGCAGCTCGGAGGACCAGCCCCAGCATTTT.

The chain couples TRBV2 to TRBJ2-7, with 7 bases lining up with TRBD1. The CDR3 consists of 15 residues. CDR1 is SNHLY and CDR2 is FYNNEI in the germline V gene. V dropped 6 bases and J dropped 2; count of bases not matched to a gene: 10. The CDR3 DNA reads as TGTGCCAGCAGACTCGGGCCTCAGGGGGCCTACGAGCAGTACTTC. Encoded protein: CASRLGPQGAYEQYF.

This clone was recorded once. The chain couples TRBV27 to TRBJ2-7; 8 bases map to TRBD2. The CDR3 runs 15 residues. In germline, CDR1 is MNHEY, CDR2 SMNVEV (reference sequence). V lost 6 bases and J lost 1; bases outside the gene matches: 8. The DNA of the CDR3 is TGTGCCAGCAGGAATACCGGGACTAGTTCCTACGAGCAGTACTTC. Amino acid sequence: CASRNTGTSSYEQYF.

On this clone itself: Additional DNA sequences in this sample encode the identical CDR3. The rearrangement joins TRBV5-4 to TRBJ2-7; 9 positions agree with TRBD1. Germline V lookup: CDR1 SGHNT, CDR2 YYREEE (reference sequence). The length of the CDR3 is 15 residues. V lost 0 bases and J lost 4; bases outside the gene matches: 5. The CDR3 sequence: CASSLDRDRVYEQYF. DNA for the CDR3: TGTGCCAGCAGCTTGGATCGGGACAGGGTTTACGAGCAGTACTTC.

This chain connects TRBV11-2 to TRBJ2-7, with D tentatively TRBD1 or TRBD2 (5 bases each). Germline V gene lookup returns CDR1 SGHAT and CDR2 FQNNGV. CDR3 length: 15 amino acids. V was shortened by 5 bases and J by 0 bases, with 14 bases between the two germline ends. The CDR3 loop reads CASSLGWGPSYEQYF. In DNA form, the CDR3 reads TGTGCCAGCAGCCTCGGCTGGGGACCCTCCTACGAGCAGTACTTC.

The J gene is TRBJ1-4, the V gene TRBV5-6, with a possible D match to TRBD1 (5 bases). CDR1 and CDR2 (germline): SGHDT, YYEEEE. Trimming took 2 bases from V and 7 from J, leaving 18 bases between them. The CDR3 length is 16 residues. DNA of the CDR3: TGTGCCAGCAGCTTTGGCGGGGGAAGGCGGTTTGAAAAACTGTTTTTT. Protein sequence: CASSFGGGRRFEKLFF. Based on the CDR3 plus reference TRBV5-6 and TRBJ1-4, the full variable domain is DAGVTQSPTHLIKTRGQQVTLRCSPKSGHDTVSWYQQALGQGPQFIFQYYEEEERQRGNFPDRFSGHQFPNYSSELNVNALLLGDSALYLCASSFGGGRRFEKLFFGSGTQLSVL.

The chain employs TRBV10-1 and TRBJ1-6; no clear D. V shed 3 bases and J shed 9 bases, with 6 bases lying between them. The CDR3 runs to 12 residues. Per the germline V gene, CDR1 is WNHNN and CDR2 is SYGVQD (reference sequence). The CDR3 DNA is TGCGCCAGCAGTGACCGACCTTCACCCCTCCACTTT. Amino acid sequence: CASSDRPSPLHF.

The CDR3 sequence: CASSLEYLDRRGDYGYTF. In DNA form, the CDR3 reads TGTGCCAGCAGCTTAGAGTACCTGGACAGGCGGGGGGACTATGGCTACACCTTC. This chain connects TRBV13 to TRBJ1-2, with TRBD1 matching 7 bases. Germline V gene data show CDR1 as PRHDT and CDR2 as FYEKMQ (reference sequence). The CDR3 has 18 residues. J lost 3 bases, V lost 1 base, and 14 bases had no gene match.

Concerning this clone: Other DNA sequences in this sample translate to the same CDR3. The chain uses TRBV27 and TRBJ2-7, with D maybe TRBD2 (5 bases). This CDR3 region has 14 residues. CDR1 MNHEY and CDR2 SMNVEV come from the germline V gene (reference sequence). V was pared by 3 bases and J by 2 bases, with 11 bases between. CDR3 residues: CASSFAGQTYEQYF. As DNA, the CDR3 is TGTGCCAGCAGTTTCGCGGGCCAGACCTACGAGCAGTACTTC.

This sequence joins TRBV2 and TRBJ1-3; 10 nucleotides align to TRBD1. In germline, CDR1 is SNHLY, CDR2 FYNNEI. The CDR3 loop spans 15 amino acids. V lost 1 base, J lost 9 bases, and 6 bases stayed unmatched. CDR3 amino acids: CASSEVIGQGGTIYF. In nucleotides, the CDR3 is TGTGCCAGCAGTGAAGTAATAGGACAGGGGGGCACCATATATTTT.

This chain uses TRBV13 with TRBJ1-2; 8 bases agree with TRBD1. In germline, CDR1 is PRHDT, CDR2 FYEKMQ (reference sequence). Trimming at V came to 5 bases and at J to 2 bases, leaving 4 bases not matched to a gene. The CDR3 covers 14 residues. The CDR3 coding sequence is TGTGCCAGCAGCACGCGGACAGGGAACTATGGCTACACCTTC. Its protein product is CASSTRTGNYGYTF.

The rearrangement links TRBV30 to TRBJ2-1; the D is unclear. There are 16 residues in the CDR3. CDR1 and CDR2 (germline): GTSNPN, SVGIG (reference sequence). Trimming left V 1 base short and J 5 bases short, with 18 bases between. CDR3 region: CAWSGLPRASHNEQFF. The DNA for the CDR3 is TGTGCCTGGAGTGGCCTCCCCCGGGCTAGTCACAATGAGCAGTTCTTC.

The CDR3 spells CAISSGTEYEQYF. In nucleotides, the CDR3 is TGTGCCATCAGCTCCGGGACAGAGTACGAGCAGTACTTC. The genes are TRBV10-3 and TRBJ2-7; 7 positions match TRBD1. V was clipped by 6 bases and J by 4 bases; unmatched bases: 6. Germline V gene sequence: CDR1 ENHRY, CDR2 SYGVKD. There are 13 residues in the CDR3.